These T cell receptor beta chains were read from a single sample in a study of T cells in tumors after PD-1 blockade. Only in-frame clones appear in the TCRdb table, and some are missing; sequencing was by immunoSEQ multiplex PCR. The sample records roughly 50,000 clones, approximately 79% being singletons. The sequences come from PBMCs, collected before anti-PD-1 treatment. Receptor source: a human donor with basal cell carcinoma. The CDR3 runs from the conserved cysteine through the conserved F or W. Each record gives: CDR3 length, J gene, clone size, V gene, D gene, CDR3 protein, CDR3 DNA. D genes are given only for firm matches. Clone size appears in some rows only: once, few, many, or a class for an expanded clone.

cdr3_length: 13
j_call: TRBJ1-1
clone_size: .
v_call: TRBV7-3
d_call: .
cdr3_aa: CASSFGRNTEAFF
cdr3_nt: TGTGCCAGCAGCTTCGGACGGAACACTGAAGCTTTCTTT

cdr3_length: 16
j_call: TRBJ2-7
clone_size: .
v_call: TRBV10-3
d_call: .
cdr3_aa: CAISDPTRGSPYEQYF
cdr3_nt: TGTGCCATCAGTGACCCCACCAGGGGCAGCCCCTACGAGCAGTACTTC

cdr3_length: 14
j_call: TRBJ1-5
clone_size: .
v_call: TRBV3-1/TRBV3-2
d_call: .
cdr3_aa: CASSQSMARRPQHF
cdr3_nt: TGTGCCAGCAGCCAATCTATGGCCCGGCGGCCCCAGCATTTT

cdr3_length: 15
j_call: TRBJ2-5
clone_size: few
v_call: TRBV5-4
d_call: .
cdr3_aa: CASSLGSRGQETQYF
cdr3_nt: TGTGCCAGCAGCCTTGGATCACGGGGGCAAGAGACCCAGTACTTC

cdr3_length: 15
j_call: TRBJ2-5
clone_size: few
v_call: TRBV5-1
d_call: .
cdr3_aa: CASSLVSDSRETQYF
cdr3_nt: TGCGCCAGCAGCTTGGTGTCCGACAGTCGGGAGACCCAGTACTTC

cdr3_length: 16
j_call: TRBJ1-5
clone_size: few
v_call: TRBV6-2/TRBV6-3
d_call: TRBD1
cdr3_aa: CASSYGGTGSIRPQHF
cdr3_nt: TGTGCCAGCAGTTACGGGGGGACAGGGTCCATTAGGCCCCAGCATTTT

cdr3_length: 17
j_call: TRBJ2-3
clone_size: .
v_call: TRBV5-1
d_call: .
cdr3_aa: CASSLEGRVGGTDTQYF
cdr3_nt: TGCGCCAGCAGCTTGGAGGGACGAGTAGGAGGCACAGATACGCAGTATTTT

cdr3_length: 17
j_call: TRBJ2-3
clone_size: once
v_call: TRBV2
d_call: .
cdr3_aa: CASRQGGLAKSTDTQYF
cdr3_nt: TGTGCCAGCAGACAAGGGGGCCTAGCGAAGAGCACAGATACGCAGTATTTT

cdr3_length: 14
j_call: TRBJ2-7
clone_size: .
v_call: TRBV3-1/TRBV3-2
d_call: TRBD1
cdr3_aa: CASSPGTVWYEQYF
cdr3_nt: TGTGCCAGCAGCCCCGGGACAGTATGGTACGAGCAGTACTTC

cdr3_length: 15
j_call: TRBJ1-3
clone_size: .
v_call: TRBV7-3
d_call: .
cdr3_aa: CASSLSGGAGNTIYF
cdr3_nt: TGTGCCAGCAGCTTATCGGGAGGGGCTGGAAACACCATATATTTT

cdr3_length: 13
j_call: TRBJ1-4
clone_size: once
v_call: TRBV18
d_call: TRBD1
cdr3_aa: CASSPTRDSELFF
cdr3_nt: TGTGCCAGCTCACCGACACGGGACAGCGAACTGTTTTTT

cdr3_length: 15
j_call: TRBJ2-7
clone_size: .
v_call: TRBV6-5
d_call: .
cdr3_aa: CASSSTPPGRYEQYF
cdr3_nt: TGTGCCAGCAGTTCTACCCCGCCGGGGCGCTACGAGCAGTACTTC

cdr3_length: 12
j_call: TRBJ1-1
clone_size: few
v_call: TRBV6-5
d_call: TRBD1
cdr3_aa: CASGTEYTEAFF
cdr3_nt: TGTGCCAGCGGGACAGAATACACTGAAGCTTTCTTT

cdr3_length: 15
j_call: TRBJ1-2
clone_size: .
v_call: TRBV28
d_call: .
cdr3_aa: CASRYRTVLAYGYTF
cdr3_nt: TGTGCCAGCAGATACCGGACCGTCCTGGCCTATGGCTACACCTTC

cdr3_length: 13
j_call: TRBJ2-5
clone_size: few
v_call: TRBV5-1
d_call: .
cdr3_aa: CASSLRAEETQYF
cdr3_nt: TGCGCCAGCAGCTTGCGAGCGGAAGAGACCCAGTACTTC

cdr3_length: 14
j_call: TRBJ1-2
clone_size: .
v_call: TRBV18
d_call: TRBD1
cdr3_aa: CASSSGSTGIGYTF
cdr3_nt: TGTGCCAGCTCATCGGGGTCGACAGGGATTGGCTACACCTTC

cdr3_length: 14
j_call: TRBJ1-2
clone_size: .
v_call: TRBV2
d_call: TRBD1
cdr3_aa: CASRRDRGTYGYTF
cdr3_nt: TGTGCCAGCAGGAGGGACAGGGGAACCTATGGCTACACCTTC

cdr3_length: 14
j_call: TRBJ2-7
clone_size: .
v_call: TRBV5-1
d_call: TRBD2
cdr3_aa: CASQDLAGGNEQYF
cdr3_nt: TGCGCCAGCCAAGACCTAGCGGGGGGGAACGAGCAGTACTTC

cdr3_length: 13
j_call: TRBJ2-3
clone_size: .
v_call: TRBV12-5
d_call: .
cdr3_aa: CASGLSVAPTQYF
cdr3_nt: TGTGCTAGTGGTTTGTCGGTAGCTCCTACGCAGTATTTT

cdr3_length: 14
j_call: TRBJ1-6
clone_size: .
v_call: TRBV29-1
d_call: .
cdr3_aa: CSVERGGNNSPLHF
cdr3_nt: TGCAGCGTTGAAAGGGGCGGGAATAATTCACCCCTCCACTTT

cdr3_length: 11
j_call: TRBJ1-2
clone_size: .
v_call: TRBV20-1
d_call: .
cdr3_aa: CSASGSGGYTF
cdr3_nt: TGCAGTGCTTCAGGGTCGGGTGGCTACACCTTC

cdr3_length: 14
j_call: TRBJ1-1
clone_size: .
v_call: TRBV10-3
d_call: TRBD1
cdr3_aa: CAISLDRGNTEAFF
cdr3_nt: TGTGCCATCAGTTTGGACAGGGGGAACACTGAAGCTTTCTTT

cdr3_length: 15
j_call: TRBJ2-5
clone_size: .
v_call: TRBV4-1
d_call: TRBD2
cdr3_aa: CASSTSGTSKMTQYF
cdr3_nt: TGCGCCAGCAGCACGTCCGGGACTAGTAAGATGACCCAGTACTTC

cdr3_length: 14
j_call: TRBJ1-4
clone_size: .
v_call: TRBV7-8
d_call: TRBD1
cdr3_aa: CASSFGDRNEKLFF
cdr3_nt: TGTGCCAGCAGCTTCGGGGACAGGAATGAAAAACTGTTTTTT

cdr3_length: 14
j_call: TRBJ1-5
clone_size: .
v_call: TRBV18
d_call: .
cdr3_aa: CASSEWTLNQPQHF
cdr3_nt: TGTGCCAGCTCAGAGTGGACACTAAATCAGCCCCAGCATTTT

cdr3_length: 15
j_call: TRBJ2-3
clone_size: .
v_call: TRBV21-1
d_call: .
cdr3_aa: CATETSGGASDTQYF
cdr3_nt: TGTGCCACCGAAACTAGCGGGGGGGCCTCAGATACGCAGTATTTT

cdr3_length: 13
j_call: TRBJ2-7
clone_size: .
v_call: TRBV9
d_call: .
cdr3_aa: CAEHGVDHYEQYF
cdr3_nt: TGTGCCGAACACGGAGTCGACCACTACGAGCAGTACTTC

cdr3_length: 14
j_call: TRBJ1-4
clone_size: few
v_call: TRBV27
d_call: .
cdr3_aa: CASSIARGAEKLFF
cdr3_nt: TGTGCCAGCAGTATAGCCAGGGGAGCAGAAAAACTGTTTTTT

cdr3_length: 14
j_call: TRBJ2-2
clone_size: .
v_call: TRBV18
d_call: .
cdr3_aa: CASSPAGIPGELFF
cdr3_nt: TGTGCCAGCTCACCAGCAGGGATTCCCGGGGAGCTGTTTTTT

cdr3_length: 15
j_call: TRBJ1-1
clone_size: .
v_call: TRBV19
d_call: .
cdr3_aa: CATAVDLASNTEAFF
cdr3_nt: TGTGCCACCGCGGTGGATCTGGCGTCGAACACTGAAGCTTTCTTT